These T cell receptor beta chains were read from a single sample in a study of Ad26.COV2.S vaccination and SARS-CoV-2 variants. The protocol was immunoSEQ multiplex PCR, while the TCRdb copy is restricted to in-frame clones and leaves out a portion. The table shows 360,000 or so clones, with around 89% occurring only once. The sample here was peripheral blood, taken in a trial of Ad26.COV2.S vaccine versus placebo. The origin of the receptors is a person between 18 and 59 years old who received the Ad26.COV2.S COVID-19 vaccine or a placebo. Each CDR3 is given with its conserved first and last residue. A D gene is named only where the DNA matches it firmly. The size entry is marked missing in some rows and otherwise reads once, few, many or a size class.

j_gene: TRBJ1-1
v_gene: TRBV28
d_gene: TRBD1
abundance: .
CDR3nt: TGTGCCAGCGGGACAGGGGCCCAGAACACTGAAGCTTTCTTT
CDR3aa: CASGTGAQNTEAFF

j_gene: TRBJ2-3
v_gene: TRBV7-2
d_gene: .
abundance: .
CDR3nt: TGTGCCAGCAGGAAAGGGGAGGCTCCAGATACGCAGTATTTT
CDR3aa: CASRKGEAPDTQYF

j_gene: TRBJ2-5
v_gene: TRBV28
d_gene: .
abundance: few
CDR3nt: TGTGCCAGCAGTTCTTACAGCTTCACAGAGACCCAGTACTTC
CDR3aa: CASSSYSFTETQYF

j_gene: TRBJ2-7
v_gene: TRBV3-1/TRBV3-2
d_gene: .
abundance: many
CDR3nt: TGTGCCAGCAGCCAGGCATCGGGGGACACCTACTCCTACGAGCAGTACTTC
CDR3aa: CASSQASGDTYSYEQYF

j_gene: TRBJ1-2
v_gene: TRBV9
d_gene: .
abundance: .
CDR3nt: TGTGCCAGCAGCGTTTCGGACGCCTACTATGGCTACACCTTC
CDR3aa: CASSVSDAYYGYTF

j_gene: TRBJ1-3
v_gene: TRBV30
d_gene: TRBD1
abundance: .
CDR3nt: TGTGCCTGGACCAACGACAGGGGTCCTGGAAACACCATATATTTT
CDR3aa: CAWTNDRGPGNTIYF

j_gene: TRBJ2-1
v_gene: TRBV6-4
d_gene: TRBD2
abundance: .
CDR3nt: TGTGCCAGCAGTGCCGGGACTAGCGGGAGTACTGAGCAGTTCTTC
CDR3aa: CASSAGTSGSTEQFF

j_gene: TRBJ2-5
v_gene: TRBV30
d_gene: .
abundance: .
CDR3nt: TGTGCCTGGAGTGGATCGAATAGGAGGGGGGAGACCCAGTACTTC
CDR3aa: CAWSGSNRRGETQYF

j_gene: TRBJ2-5
v_gene: TRBV5-1
d_gene: .
abundance: .
CDR3nt: TGCGCCAGCAGCTTGGTAGGGATCAGGGAGACCCAGTACTTC
CDR3aa: CASSLVGIRETQYF

j_gene: TRBJ1-6
v_gene: TRBV27
d_gene: .
abundance: .
CDR3nt: TGTGCCAGCAGTTTACCACGTATGGGGACGCAAAATTCACCCCTCCACTTT
CDR3aa: CASSLPRMGTQNSPLHF

j_gene: TRBJ2-7
v_gene: TRBV27
d_gene: TRBD2
abundance: .
CDR3nt: TGTGCCAGCAGTTTAGAAGCGGGGACCTACGAGCAGTACTTC
CDR3aa: CASSLEAGTYEQYF

j_gene: TRBJ1-1
v_gene: TRBV5-1
d_gene: .
abundance: once
CDR3nt: TGCGCCAGCAGCTCCGGACGGAACACTGAAGCTTTCTTT
CDR3aa: CASSSGRNTEAFF

j_gene: TRBJ2-1
v_gene: TRBV19
d_gene: TRBD2
abundance: .
CDR3nt: TGTGCCAGTAGGGACCCTAGCGGAGCTGCTACCCCGAGCTCCTACAATGAGCAGTTCTTC
CDR3aa: CASRDPSGAATPSSYNEQFF

j_gene: TRBJ1-2
v_gene: TRBV24-1
d_gene: TRBD1
abundance: .
CDR3nt: TGTGCCACCAGTGATCGGGACAGGGAAAACTATGGCTACACCTTC
CDR3aa: CATSDRDRENYGYTF

j_gene: TRBJ2-7
v_gene: TRBV28
d_gene: TRBD2
abundance: once
CDR3nt: TGTGCCAGCAGTACCCGGACTAGCGGGAACCACTACGAGCAGTACTTC
CDR3aa: CASSTRTSGNHYEQYF

j_gene: TRBJ2-7
v_gene: TRBV5-1
d_gene: .
abundance: .
CDR3nt: TGCGCCAGCAGCTTCGATTACGAGCAGTACTTC
CDR3aa: CASSFDYEQYF

j_gene: TRBJ2-7
v_gene: TRBV10-3
d_gene: TRBD1
abundance: .
CDR3nt: TGTGCCATCAGTCCGGGACAGGGCTACGAGCAGTACTTC
CDR3aa: CAISPGQGYEQYF

j_gene: TRBJ1-2
v_gene: TRBV5-1
d_gene: .
abundance: .
CDR3nt: TGCGCCAGCAGCTTTGTCCATAACTATGGCTACACCTTC
CDR3aa: CASSFVHNYGYTF

j_gene: TRBJ1-1
v_gene: TRBV6-2/TRBV6-3
d_gene: .
abundance: .
CDR3nt: TGTGCCAGCAGCAAGTTGGGGAACACTGAAGCTTTCTTT
CDR3aa: CASSKLGNTEAFF

j_gene: TRBJ2-7
v_gene: TRBV3-1/TRBV3-2
d_gene: TRBD1
abundance: once
CDR3nt: TGTGCCAGCAGCAAACCGGGACAGGGGAGGGCTGTGTACGAGCAGTACTTC
CDR3aa: CASSKPGQGRAVYEQYF

j_gene: TRBJ1-5
v_gene: TRBV7-9
d_gene: .
abundance: .
CDR3nt: TGTGCCAGCAGCCTCGACTCGGGCAATCAGCCCCAGCATTTT
CDR3aa: CASSLDSGNQPQHF

j_gene: TRBJ1-1
v_gene: TRBV12-3/TRBV12-4
d_gene: .
abundance: once
CDR3nt: TGTGCCAGCAGTTTCAGGGGTTCGACTGAAGCTTTCTTT
CDR3aa: CASSFRGSTEAFF

j_gene: TRBJ1-1
v_gene: TRBV5-4
d_gene: .
abundance: .
CDR3nt: TGTGCCAGCAGCTTGAACGTGGGAGGGCATGGGAACACTGAAGCTTTCTTT
CDR3aa: CASSLNVGGHGNTEAFF

j_gene: TRBJ1-1
v_gene: TRBV15
d_gene: .
abundance: .
CDR3nt: TGTGCCACCAGCAGAGAGACCAGGGAGGCTTTCTTT
CDR3aa: CATSRETREAFF

j_gene: TRBJ1-6
v_gene: TRBV6-5
d_gene: TRBD1
abundance: .
CDR3nt: TGTGCCAGCGGCCCACCGGGACAGGGATATTCACCCCTCCACTTT
CDR3aa: CASGPPGQGYSPLHF

j_gene: TRBJ2-2
v_gene: TRBV10-3
d_gene: .
abundance: .
CDR3nt: TGTGCCATCAGTGAACTGGACACCGGGGAGCTGTTTTTT
CDR3aa: CAISELDTGELFF

j_gene: TRBJ2-7
v_gene: TRBV3-1/TRBV3-2
d_gene: TRBD2
abundance: once
CDR3nt: TGTGCCAGCAGCCATCGGTTGTTGCGGGGGAAAGCCTACGAGCAGTACTTC
CDR3aa: CASSHRLLRGKAYEQYF

j_gene: TRBJ2-1
v_gene: TRBV4-2
d_gene: TRBD2
abundance: .
CDR3nt: TGTGCCAGCAGCCAAGATTCAATAAGCGGGAGTTACAATGAGCAGTTCTTC
CDR3aa: CASSQDSISGSYNEQFF

j_gene: TRBJ2-1
v_gene: TRBV15
d_gene: TRBD2
abundance: .
CDR3nt: TGTGCCACCAGCAAACCGGGACAGAGGGGGACTAGCGGGAGGGCCTCCTACAATGAGCAGTTCTTC
CDR3aa: CATSKPGQRGTSGRASYNEQFF

j_gene: TRBJ2-7
v_gene: TRBV5-6
d_gene: TRBD1
abundance: .
CDR3nt: TGTGCCAGCAGCTCGGCGACAGGGGGCTACTACGAGCAGTACTTC
CDR3aa: CASSSATGGYYEQYF

j_gene: TRBJ1-5
v_gene: TRBV27
d_gene: .
abundance: .
CDR3nt: TGTGCCAGCAGTTTACGGGATAGCAATCAGCCCCAGCATTTT
CDR3aa: CASSLRDSNQPQHF

j_gene: TRBJ1-4
v_gene: TRBV7-8
d_gene: .
abundance: .
CDR3nt: TGTGCCAGCAGCAAGACCGGGACTAATGAAAAACTGTTTTTT
CDR3aa: CASSKTGTNEKLFF

j_gene: TRBJ1-2
v_gene: TRBV28
d_gene: TRBD1
abundance: .
CDR3nt: TGTGCCAGCAGTCAGGGGGCGGGTGGCTACACCTTC
CDR3aa: CASSQGAGGYTF

j_gene: TRBJ2-7
v_gene: TRBV7-3
d_gene: TRBD2
abundance: .
CDR3nt: TGTGCCAGCAGCCATTGGACTAGCGGGAGCTCCTACGAGCAGTACTTC
CDR3aa: CASSHWTSGSSYEQYF

j_gene: TRBJ1-5
v_gene: TRBV5-6
d_gene: .
abundance: .
CDR3nt: TGTGCCAGCAGCAAAAGACAGGTCCTGCTACAAAATCAGCCCCAGCATTTT
CDR3aa: CASSKRQVLLQNQPQHF

j_gene: TRBJ1-5
v_gene: TRBV5-1
d_gene: .
abundance: .
CDR3nt: TGCGCCAGCAGCTTGGACCGGGATCAGCCCCAGCATTTT
CDR3aa: CASSLDRDQPQHF

j_gene: TRBJ2-5
v_gene: TRBV7-2
d_gene: .
abundance: once
CDR3nt: TGTGCCAGCAGCCTTTCTGGCCAAGCGGGAGAGACCCAGTACTTC
CDR3aa: CASSLSGQAGETQYF

j_gene: TRBJ2-7
v_gene: TRBV27
d_gene: .
abundance: .
CDR3nt: TGTGCCAGCTCGACGGGACTCGCCTACGAGCAGTACTTC
CDR3aa: CASSTGLAYEQYF

j_gene: TRBJ2-1
v_gene: TRBV7-2
d_gene: TRBD2
abundance: .
CDR3nt: TGTGCCAGCAGCTATAGCGGGCCCAGGTACAATGAGCAGTTCTTC
CDR3aa: CASSYSGPRYNEQFF

j_gene: TRBJ2-7
v_gene: TRBV6-5
d_gene: .
abundance: .
CDR3nt: TGTGCCAGCAGTTACTCCGGGGCAGGTCGCTACGAGCAGTACTTC
CDR3aa: CASSYSGAGRYEQYF